The clone carrying this T cell receptor (beta chain) has only a few counts. What it recognizes is unknown. The CDR3 is made up of 15 amino acids. The germline V gene encodes CDR1 MNHNS and CDR2 SASEGT. The V segment lost 7 bases and the J segment 7 bases; nucleotides outside the gene matches: 8. The record originates from a study of vaccination and CD4 T cells after COVID-19. At the level of the study: Between diagnosis and the drawing of post-COVID samples lay a median 101 days (range 35 to 161). Overlapping spike peptides of SARS-CoV-2, HCoV-NL63, HCoV-OC43 and HCoV-229E were used, and cells were stimulated with them.

Treatment meaning: approximately nine-day PBMC culture with coronavirus spike peptide pools or control peptides (ViraFEST assay). Using peptide pools, antigen-specific T cells were expanded in ViraFEST before TCRs were sequenced. Researchers used the Oncomine TCR Beta short-read assay to sequence DNA from cultured CD4+ T cells. Each CDR3 protein gets one entry after TCRdb re-called the PCR reads with MiXCR. The sample includes about 21,000 distinct CDR3 sequences, about 60% of them seen just once. The source is a human donor who had recovered from COVID-19. The sequenced sample was CD4+ T cells from blood, cultured in vitro. J is TRBJ2-1 and V is TRBV6-1; 12 nucleotides align to TRBD2. For the CDR3, the DNA is TGTGCCAGCATGCAGGGACTAGCGGGTTGGAATGAGCAGTTCTTC. Translated, it gives CASMQGLAGWNEQFF.